Described below is a single T cell receptor (beta chain) sequence and its context. Its specific antigen is unknown. No base quality information exists; no much larger clone differs at one position. This entry is derived from a study of blood T cell repertoires in COVID-19 (dated by TCRdb to 2019 to 2021). In the study overall: Samples from collaborators originated in the United States, Italy and Spain and spanned both the acute and convalescent phases of COVID-19. The material from the prospective study consisted of cDNA or gDNA derived from T cells, B-cell-depleted T cells, or PBMCs. Deeply sampled blood TCRbeta repertoires from subjects exposed to, actively infected with, or recovered from COVID-19 were included in the dataset. The repertoires were released in a freely available public database intended as a resource for research on the immune response to SARS-CoV-2. Samples came from the ongoing ImmuneRACE study (first 160 participants) plus 1,254 subjects from 6 global collaborators. The sample metadata nearly always contained a de-identified subject ID, COVID-19 status, age in years and sex. HLA class I and class II types, where available, came from metadata supplied by the sample provider rather than from assay-based typing.

The immunoSEQ Assay, a bias-controlled multiplex PCR, was used to amplify TCRbeta CDR3 regions from genomic DNA. The paper's data handling went like this. Within the assay, amplification of reference gene primers was used to estimate how many nucleated cells each sample contained. To quantify the absolute abundance of each unique TCRbeta CDR3 rearrangement, sequence reads were collapsed and filtered. For each sample, productive Simpson clonality was calculated by taking the square root of Simpson's diversity index across productive rearrangements. The clones in this table, taken by TCRdb from immuneACCESS, are in-frame only. Not every clone is retained; where verified, under half of the shortfall comes from an unresolved V gene, and the cause of the rest is unknown. V, J and clone size are those of that table, while D and trimming were read from the DNA. The sample table records over 130,000 clones; 75% to 85% of these occur just once. 2.5% to 3% of the sample goes to the ten largest clones.

What the research found in general, with its limitations: Clinical and demographic metadata were provided uncurated, with the amount varying by source and participant.

Collaborating institutions collected whole blood in K2EDTA tubes following their own protocols. For TCRbeta analysis, collaborators shipped samples as frozen whole blood, isolated PBMCs, or DNA extracted from either of those sample types. The receptor comes from a man in his fifties or sixties with acute or convalescent COVID-19. Sequenced input: peripheral blood.

The CDR3 region has the sequence CASSLGNRGGYTF. In nucleotide form, the sequence is TGTGCCAGCAGTTTGGGAAACAGGGGCGGCTACACCTTC. The sequence joins TRBV28 to TRBJ1-2; the junction holds 7 bases that match TRBD1. Looking up the germline V gene yields CDR1 MDHEN and CDR2 SYDVKM. V is pruned by 3 bases and J by 8 bases, leaving 6 bases of the junction without a gene match. Counted from cysteine to phenylalanine, this CDR3 has 13 amino acids. Kept here is only the CDR3 DNA, which spans 39 bases and is read in frame from base 1.